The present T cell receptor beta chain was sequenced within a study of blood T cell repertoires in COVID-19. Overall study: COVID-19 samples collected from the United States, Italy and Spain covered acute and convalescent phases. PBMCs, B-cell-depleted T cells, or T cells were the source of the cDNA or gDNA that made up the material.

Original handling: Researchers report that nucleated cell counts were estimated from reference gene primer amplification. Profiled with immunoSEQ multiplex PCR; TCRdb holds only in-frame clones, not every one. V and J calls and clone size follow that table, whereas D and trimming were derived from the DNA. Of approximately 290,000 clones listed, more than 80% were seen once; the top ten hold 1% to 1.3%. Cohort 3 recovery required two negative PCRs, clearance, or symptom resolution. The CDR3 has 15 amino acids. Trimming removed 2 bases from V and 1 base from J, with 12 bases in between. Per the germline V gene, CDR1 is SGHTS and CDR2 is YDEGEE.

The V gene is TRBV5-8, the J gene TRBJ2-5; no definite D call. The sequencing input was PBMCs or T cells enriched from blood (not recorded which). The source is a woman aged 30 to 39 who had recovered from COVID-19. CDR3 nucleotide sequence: TGTGCCAGCAGCTTTGGCGGTTGGAGCCAAGAGACCCAGTACTTC. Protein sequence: CASSFGGWSQETQYF.